A single sample is the source of the 16 T cell receptor beta chains below, sequenced in a study of T cell repertoires in cytomegalovirus infection. TCRdb recomputed calls from the reads with MiXCR, one row per CDR3 protein. Among about 260,000 distinct CDR3 sequences listed, approximately 14% were seen once. Source material: PBMCs. Every receptor here comes from a human donor in good health (CMV status not recorded). Some clones in this sample may be carry-over from other donors' samples.

At least ten counts were recorded for this clonotype. The chain has TRBV28 and TRBJ2-5, with D uncertain. Trimming stripped 2 bases from V and 0 bases from J, with 10 bases between. The germline gives CDR1 MDHEN, CDR2 SYDVKM. The CDR3 is 15 amino acids. CDR3 protein: CASSLRTEYQETQYF. Here the CDR3 DNA reads TGTGCCAGCAGTTTACGGACGGAGTACCAAGAGACCCAGTACTTC.

V and J are TRBV19 and TRBJ1-4; no reliable D call. V gave up 4 bases and J gave up 0 bases, with 15 bases separating them. This CDR3 contains 17 residues. The germline CDR1 and CDR2 sequences are LNHDA and SQIVND (reference sequence). CDR3 DNA sequence: TGTGCCAGTAGTAAAGAAACGGGGAGAGCAACTAATGAAAAACTGTTTTTT. Translation: CASSKETGRATNEKLFF.

V gene TRBV27 combines with J gene TRBJ2-1, with D uncertain. The V end was cut by 10 bases, the J end by 6 bases, with 16 bases between. Germline V CDR1 and CDR2: MNHEY, SMNVEV (reference sequence). The CDR3 consists of 13 residues. The CDR3 here is CATSQERSNEQFF. Here the CDR3 DNA reads TGTGCCACCTCCCAAGAAAGGTCCAATGAGCAGTTCTTC.

The chain has TRBV20-1 and TRBJ2-1; D is possibly TRBD2 (6 bases). The CDR3 consists of 14 residues. V shed 1 base and J shed 0 bases, with 7 bases lying between them. CDR1 DFQATT and CDR2 SNEGSKA come from the germline V gene (reference sequence). The CDR3 nucleotides read TGCAGTGCTAGAGCAGCGGGCTCCTACAATGAGCAGTTCTTC. Its protein is CSARAAGSYNEQFF.

This clonotype was observed at least ten times. The rearrangement links TRBV20-1 to TRBJ1-2, with 7 bases lining up with TRBD1. CDR3 length: 14 residues. The ends lost 4 bases at V and 5 bases at J; junction bases unmatched: 10. Per germline, CDR1 DFQATT and CDR2 SNEGSKA (reference sequence). The CDR3 DNA sequence: TGCAGTGCTATCCCAACCGACAGGGTTTATGGCTACACCTTC. As protein: CSAIPTDRVYGYTF.

This clonotype was seen ten or more times. V gene TRBV12-3 or TRBV12-4 combines with J gene TRBJ2-7, with D possibly matching TRBD1 (5 bases). Trimming left V 3 bases short and J 2 bases short, with 11 bases between. CDR3 length equals 14 residues. CDR3 nucleotides: TGTGCCAGCAGTTTCTGGCAGGACACCTACGAGCAGTACTTC. This sequence encodes CASSFWQDTYEQYF.

For this clonotype: A much larger clone differs from this one at a single base, so this may be a read error. The chain has TRBV6-2 or TRBV6-3 and TRBJ2-7; 7 bases match TRBD2. The CDR3 is 14 amino acids. The germline gives CDR1 MNHEY, CDR2 SVGEGT. Unmatched junction bases numbered 8, after V lost 5 bases and J lost 4 bases. This chain's CDR3 is CASSREEGGYEQYF. As DNA, the CDR3 is TGTGCCAGCAGTCGGGAGGAGGGCGGATACGAGCAGTACTTC.

The CDR3 nucleotides are TGCAGTGCTAGAAGGGGGCTTGGAAACACCATATATTTT. Amino acid sequence: CSARRGLGNTIYF. V usage is TRBV20-1 and J usage is TRBJ1-3; 7 bases match TRBD1. The junction had 1 base not matched to a gene; V was cut back by 2 bases and J by 3 bases. Germline V lookup: CDR1 DFQATT, CDR2 SNEGSKA (reference sequence). The CDR3 runs 13 residues.

The chain carries TRBV6-5 and TRBJ1-6, with D hard to call. Trimming pared 6 bases from V and 10 bases from J, leaving 13 bases between. The CDR3 loop spans 13 amino acids. Germline V gives CDR1 MNHEY, CDR2 SVGAGI. The DNA of the CDR3 is TGTGCCAGCAGGGAACAAGTTCCCTCACCCCTCCACTTT. Protein product: CASREQVPSPLHF.

This clonotype was recorded a few times. This sequence joins TRBV28 and TRBJ2-2; D is perhaps TRBD2 (6 bases). V was pared by 6 bases and J by 3 bases, with 23 bases between. The CDR3 is made up of 18 amino acids. The V gene's germline CDR1 is MDHEN and CDR2 SYDVKM. This CDR3 reads CASSLYGSSGAHTGELFF. The CDR3 region has the DNA TGTGCCAGCAGCCTATATGGGAGTAGCGGAGCCCACACCGGGGAGCTGTTTTTT. The variable domain in full, with the rest retrieved from reference TRBV28 and TRBJ2-2, is DVKVTQSSRYLVKRTGEKVFLECVQDMDHENMFWYRQDPGLGLRLIYFSYDVKMKEKGDIPEGYSVSREKKERFSLILESASTNQTSMYLCASSLYGSSGAHTGELFFGEGSRLTVL.

The chain recombines TRBV4-1 with TRBJ1-3; a weak D match, TRBD1 (6 bases). The germline V gene has CDR1 MGHRA and CDR2 YSYEKL. The CDR3 length is 17 residues. V was trimmed by 0 bases and J by 3 bases, leaving 15 bases between them. This CDR3 reads CASSQDEPGALGNTIYF. In DNA form, the CDR3 reads TGCGCCAGCAGCCAAGACGAACCGGGGGCTCTTGGAAACACCATATATTTT.

This clonotype was observed at least ten times. The CDR3 protein is CASTQGANTEAFF. CDR3 DNA: TGTGCCAGCACCCAAGGGGCGAACACTGAAGCTTTCTTT. The chain recombines TRBV7-2 with TRBJ1-1; a weak D match, TRBD1 (5 bases). V gave up 7 bases and J gave up 1 base, with 10 bases separating them. The CDR3 runs 13 residues. Per the germline V gene, CDR1 is SGHTA and CDR2 is FQGNSA.

The CDR3 nucleotides are TGTGCCAGCAGCACAGACGGGGGGAGTACTGAAGCTTTCTTT. This translates into CASSTDGGSTEAFF. The chain couples TRBV7-9 to TRBJ1-1; tentatively, D is TRBD1 (5 bases). The CDR3 runs to 14 residues. Between the trimmed V and J ends, which lost 5 bases and 5 bases, there was a span of 15 bases. CDR1 and CDR2 from the germline V gene are SEHNR and FQNEAQ (reference sequence).

V gene TRBV3-1 combines with J gene TRBJ2-7; 10 bases match TRBD1. There are 15 residues in the CDR3. Germline-derived CDR1 and CDR2 are LGHDT and YNNKEL (reference sequence). Unmatched junction bases numbered 5, after V lost 4 bases and J lost 2 bases. CDR3 nucleotide sequence: TGTGCCAGCAGCCCTTGGGGACAGGGGCCCTACGAGCAGTACTTC. Its translation is CASSPWGQGPYEQYF.

Notes on this clonotype: A read error may explain this, as a much larger clone is one base away. The chain joins TRBV12-3 or TRBV12-4 to TRBJ2-7; TRBD1 is a possible D gene (6 bases). The CDR3 consists of 15 residues. The CDR3: CASSSRPGHQYERYF. The CDR3 region has the DNA TGTGCCAGCAGTTCTAGACCGGGACACCAATACGAGCGGTACTTC.

The chain links TRBV20-1 to TRBJ1-4; D is uncertain. Germline V CDR1 and CDR2: DFQATT, SNEGSKA (reference sequence). V was shortened by 5 bases and J by 3 bases, with 13 bases between the two germline ends. This CDR3 contains 14 residues. The CDR3 is CSARSGSANEKLFF. The CDR3 nucleotides read TGCAGTGCTCGGAGTGGGTCTGCTAATGAAAAACTGTTTTTT.